Shown below are 25 T cell receptor beta chains from a single sample sequenced in a study of cytomegalovirus exposure and HLA in healthy donors. Profiling relied on immunoSEQ multiplex PCR, and the TCRdb table lists in-frame clones only, not all of them. The sample lists roughly 140,000 clones, roughly nine tenths occurring once. The sequenced material came from PBMCs. The origin of the receptors is a man aged 18 to 30 in good health and CMV-seronegative.

V gene TRBV4-3 combines with J gene TRBJ2-3; 12 nucleotides match TRBD2. Germline V gives CDR1 LGHNA, CDR2 YSLEER. The CDR3 covers 16 residues. V gave up 6 bases and J gave up 2 bases; unmatched junction bases: 6. This CDR3 is CASSHGLAGYTDTQYF. CDR3 sequence (DNA): TGCGCCAGCAGTCATGGACTAGCGGGGTACACAGATACGCAGTATTTT.

This rearrangement joins TRBV9 to TRBJ2-7; 10 bases align to TRBD1. Per the germline V gene, CDR1 is SGDLS and CDR2 is YYNGEE. Trimming at V came to 0 bases and at J to 5 bases, leaving 14 bases not matched to a gene. CDR3 length: 18 amino acids. The CDR3 region has the DNA TGTGCCAGCAGCGTAGAGGGGTCCGGGACAGGGGATGAGGACGAGCAGTACGTC. Residues: CASSVEGSGTGDEDEQYV.

The V call is TRBV27, the J call TRBJ1-1, with D possibly being TRBD1 (5 bases). The CDR3 sequence is 16 residues long. Germline CDR1 reads MNHEY; CDR2 reads SMNVEV (reference sequence). Trimming took off 2 bases at V and 5 bases at J, with 18 bases between the two ends. The CDR3 bases are TGTGCCAGCAGTTTAGGCAGGGATGGTTTGGGGACTGAAGCTTTCTTT. The encoded protein is CASSLGRDGLGTEAFF.

This clone was observed a few times. The gene calls are TRBV15 and TRBJ1-5; TRBD1 matches 7 bases. V gave up 5 bases and J gave up 6 bases; unmatched junction bases: 13. The CDR3 covers 16 residues. In germline, CDR1 is LNHNV, CDR2 YYDKDF (reference sequence). The CDR3 spells CATSSHRDRDGQPQHF. For the CDR3, the DNA is TGTGCCACCAGCTCCCACCGAGACAGGGACGGTCAGCCCCAGCATTTT.

The genes are TRBV11-2 and TRBJ1-1, with D possibly TRBD1 on 6 matching bases. The CDR3 runs 15 residues. With 6 bases removed from V and 6 bases from J, the gap between germline ends came to 20 bases. Germline values: CDR1 SGHAT, CDR2 FQNNGV. For the CDR3, the DNA is TGTGCCAGCAGGCGGGGGGGCAGGGCCCTCGCTGAAGCTTTCTTT. Protein product: CASRRGGRALAEAFF.

The chain has TRBV6-5 and TRBJ2-1; D might be TRBD2 (5 bases). From germline, CDR1 is MNHEY and CDR2 SVGAGI. The CDR3 spans 16 residues. Trimming pared 1 base from V and 3 bases from J, leaving 13 bases between. CDR3 region: CASSYYGLAHYNEQFF. CDR3 nucleotide sequence: TGTGCCAGCAGTTACTACGGGCTAGCACACTACAATGAGCAGTTCTTC.

This chain connects TRBV5-4 to TRBJ1-3, with D tentatively TRBD1 (6 bases). With 4 bases removed from V and 0 bases from J, the gap between germline ends came to 14 bases. This CDR3 is 16 amino acids long. Germline V gene sequence: CDR1 SGHNT, CDR2 YYREEE (reference sequence). Here the CDR3 reads CASSVGGTSSGNTIYF. In nucleotides, the CDR3 is TGTGCCAGCAGCGTAGGGGGGACTAGCTCTGGAAACACCATATATTTT.

The chain joins TRBV6-1 to TRBJ2-7, with 7 bases that match TRBD2. V lost 5 bases to trimming and J lost 0 bases; unmatched junction nucleotides: 4. The CDR3 is 14 residues long. The germline gives CDR1 MNHNS, CDR2 SASEGT. The CDR3 reads CASSRDYRSYEQYF. In nucleotides, the CDR3 is TGTGCCAGCAGTCGGGACTATCGCTCCTACGAGCAGTACTTC.

This clone was picked up one time. The chain has TRBV4-1 and TRBJ1-6; TRBD1 matches 9 bases. The V gene's germline CDR1 is MGHRA and CDR2 YSYEKL. This CDR3 is 16 amino acids long. The junction had 4 bases not matched to a gene; V was cut back by 0 bases and J by 7 bases. The CDR3 spells CASSQDSGQGNSPLHF. The CDR3 nucleotides are TGCGCCAGCAGCCAAGATTCAGGACAGGGGAATTCACCCCTCCACTTT.

The CDR3 DNA is TGTGCCAGCAGCCCAGGACAGGTCATGACCTACGAGCAGTACTTC. Protein product: CASSPGQVMTYEQYF. V gene TRBV7-3 combines with J gene TRBJ2-7; 7 bases are shared with TRBD1. The CDR3 runs to 15 residues. Germline V gene lookup returns CDR1 SGHTA and CDR2 FQGTGA. After removal of 5 bases from V and 2 bases from J, the junction contained 9 bases not matched to a gene.

This chain connects TRBV25-1 to TRBJ2-7; possibly TRBD2 for D (7 bases). Germline CDR1 and CDR2: MGHDK and SYGVNS. V was clipped by 8 bases and J by 5 bases, with 22 bases between them. The CDR3 is 15 amino acids. This CDR3 is CASLGGGHKPDEQYV. In DNA form, the CDR3 reads TGTGCCAGCCTGGGGGGGGGACATAAACCCGACGAGCAGTACGTC.

V is TRBV5-4 and J is TRBJ1-2, with 9 positions matching TRBD1. Trimming at V came to 6 bases and at J to 11 bases, leaving 14 bases not matched to a gene. The CDR3 extends over 14 amino acids. Germline lookup yields CDR1 SGHNT and CDR2 YYREEE (reference sequence). CDR3 region: CASTPGQGARGYTF. The CDR3 DNA reads as TGTGCCAGCACTCCGGGACAGGGAGCGAGGGGTTACACCTTC.

The DNA for the CDR3 is TGTGCCAGCAGCTTATTAGGACTAGCGGGGGACATAGCCAAAAACATTCAGTACTTC. Translated: CASSLLGLAGDIAKNIQYF. The V call is TRBV7-2, the J call TRBJ2-4; 13 nucleotides match TRBD2. CDR1 is SGHTA, CDR2 FQGNSA, per germline. The CDR3 contains 19 residues. After removal of 2 bases from V and 0 bases from J, the junction contained 7 bases not matched to a gene.

V gene TRBV13 combines with J gene TRBJ2-5, with a possible D match to TRBD2 (6 bases). Germline lookup yields CDR1 PRHDT and CDR2 FYEKMQ (reference sequence). The length of the CDR3 is 17 residues. The V gene lost 5 bases and the J gene lost 2 bases, with 21 bases spanning the gap. CDR3 in DNA: TGTGCCAGCAGCCCAAGAGGTAGCGGTAGGCGTCAAGAGACCCAGTACTTC. Its translation: CASSPRGSGRRQETQYF.

The chain recombines TRBV5-1 with TRBJ2-7; TRBD2 is a possible D gene (7 bases). The CDR3 has 15 residues. The germline gives CDR1 SGHRS, CDR2 YFSETQ. V was pared by 0 bases and J by 4 bases, with 14 bases between. CDR3 amino acids: CASSLDGGAGYEQYF. The CDR3 coding sequence is TGCGCCAGCAGCTTGGATGGGGGGGCTGGGTACGAGCAGTACTTC.

This chain links TRBV5-6 with TRBJ2-7, with TRBD1 matching over 7 bases. CDR1 and CDR2 from the germline V gene are SGHDT and YYEEEE. After removal of 1 base from V and 3 bases from J, the junction contained 4 bases not matched to a gene. This CDR3 region has 14 residues. CDR3 sequence: CASSLRDSRYEQYF. CDR3 sequence (DNA): TGTGCCAGCAGCTTGCGGGACAGCCGCTACGAGCAGTACTTC.

This clone was observed a handful of times. The chain is built from TRBV21-1 and TRBJ2-5; TRBD1, the table's D call, lacks a check against the DNA. TRBV21-1 is labeled a pseudogene. This CDR3 region has 16 residues. CDR3 coding DNA: TGTGCCACCAGCACACCCGGGACAGAGGATAGGGAGACCCAGTACTTC. This translates into CATSTPGTEDRETQYF.

This chain connects TRBV5-1 to TRBJ2-2; no reliable D call. V was shortened by 2 bases and J by 3 bases, with 5 bases between the two germline ends. Germline assignment: CDR1 SGHRS and CDR2 YFSETQ. The CDR3 is 13 amino acids. CDR3 sequence: CASSFKHTGELFF. The CDR3 nucleotides read TGCGCCAGCAGCTTCAAGCACACCGGGGAGCTGTTTTTT. The entire variable domain, with the rest obtained from reference TRBV5-1 and TRBJ2-2, is as follows: KAGVTQTPRYLIKTRGQQVTLSCSPISGHRSVSWYQQTPGQGLQFLFEYFSETQRNKGNFPGRFSGRQFSNSRSEMNVSTLELGDSALYLCASSFKHTGELFFGEGSRLTVL.

The chain has TRBV5-6 and TRBJ2-3; D not certain. This CDR3 comprises 15 residues. Germline CDR1 reads SGHDT; CDR2 reads YYEEEE. The V gene lost 1 base and the J gene lost 3 bases, with 12 bases spanning the gap. CDR3 nucleotide sequence: TGTGCCAGCAGCTTGTTTACGGGTGCAACAGATACGCAGTATTTT. Translated: CASSLFTGATDTQYF.

The gene calls are TRBV9 and TRBJ2-3, with 7 bases lining up with TRBD2. Germline values: CDR1 SGDLS, CDR2 YYNGEE. This CDR3 has 16 amino acids. Losses at the gene ends were 0 bases for V and 2 bases for J; bases not matched to a gene: 6. The CDR3 DNA follows: TGTGCCAGCAGCGTAGGTGCGGGGGAGTCCACAGATACGCAGTATTTT. It codes for CASSVGAGESTDTQYF.

The chain is built from TRBV7-7 and TRBJ2-5; TRBD2 is a possible D gene (5 bases). V lost 2 bases and J 2 bases, leaving 12 bases between the germline ends. Germline CDR1 and CDR2: SSHAT and FNYEAQ (reference sequence). The CDR3 has 15 residues. The CDR3 region has the DNA TGTGCCAGCAGCTTAAGGTCCGGGAAACAAGAGACCCAGTACTTC. It encodes CASSLRSGKQETQYF. The whole variable domain, filled in from reference TRBV7-7 and TRBJ2-5, reads GAGVSQSPRYKVTKRGQDVTLRCDPISSHATLYWYQQALGQGPEFLTYFNYEAQPDKSGLPSDRFSAERPEGSISTLTIQRTEQRDSAMYRCASSLRSGKQETQYFGPGTRLLVL.

This chain connects TRBV15 to TRBJ2-6, with 11 bases fitting TRBD1. With 3 bases clipped from V and 4 bases from J, the junction kept 5 bases outside the gene matches. The germline CDR1 and CDR2 sequences are LNHNV and YYDKDF (reference sequence). The length of the CDR3 is 17 residues. For the CDR3, the DNA is TGTGCCACCAGCAGGGACAGGGGGCGATGGGGGGCCAACGTCCTGACTTTC. Protein: CATSRDRGRWGANVLTF.

This clone was picked up a small number of times. This chain joins TRBV25-1 and TRBJ2-2; TRBD2 matches at 13 bases. Trimming cost V 4 bases and J 5 bases; bases outside gene matches: 1. Germline-derived CDR1 and CDR2 are MGHDK and SYGVNS. This CDR3 is built from 15 residues. In DNA form, the CDR3 reads TGTGCCAGCAGTGGACTAGCGGGAGGAACCGGGGAGCTGTTTTTT. As protein: CASSGLAGGTGELFF. The variable domain in full, with the rest retrieved from reference TRBV25-1 and TRBJ2-2, is EADIYQTPRYLVIGTGKKITLECSQTMGHDKMYWYQQDPGMELHLIHYSYGVNSTEKGDLSSESTVSRIRTEHFPLTLESARPSHTSQYLCASSGLAGGTGELFFGEGSRLTVL.

This clone was observed a few times. The chain combines TRBV12-2 with TRBJ2-2; whether TRBD2, the table's D call, matches the DNA was not checked. TRBV12-2 is a recognized pseudogene. CDR3 length: 14 amino acids. The CDR3 coding sequence is TGTGCAAGTCGCTTAGAAGGAGACACCGGGGAGCTGTTTTTT. Protein product: CASRLEGDTGELFF.

The chain employs TRBV5-4 and TRBJ2-2; TRBD2 matches at 7 bases. The CDR3 is made up of 17 amino acids. V was pared by 3 bases and J by 6 bases, with 14 bases of the junction left unmatched. Germline CDR1 reads SGHNT; CDR2 reads YYREEE (reference sequence). DNA of the CDR3: TGTGCCAGCAGCTCCTCAGCGGGGAGTTATGGAGCCGGGGAGCTGTTTTTT. It specifies CASSSSAGSYGAGELFF. Full variable domain (rest looked up from reference TRBV5-4 and TRBJ2-2): ETGVTQSPTHLIKTRGQQVTLRCSSQSGHNTVSWYQQALGQGPQFIFQYYREEENGRGNFPPRFSGLQFPNYSSELNVNALELDDSALYLCASSSSAGSYGAGELFFGEGSRLTVL.